The next 6 T cell receptor beta chains were all read from a single sample in a study of OX40 agonist ivuxolimab in advanced cancers. The protocol was immunoSEQ multiplex PCR, while the TCRdb copy is restricted to in-frame clones and leaves out a portion. The data contain 60,000 to 80,000 clones, about 81% of them singletons. The sample was CD4+ or CD8+ T cells sorted from blood, taken in a trial of the OX40 agonist ivuxolimab. The receptors were sampled from an adult with an advanced solid tumor such as melanoma, head and neck, liver or kidney cancer.

This clone appeared once. The J gene is TRBJ2-3, the V gene TRBV7-3, with a possible D match to TRBD1 (6 bases). The CDR3 covers 15 residues. The germline CDR1 and CDR2 sequences are SGHTA and FQGTGA. V lost 5 bases and J 1 base, leaving 13 bases between the germline ends. The chain's CDR3 is CASSITRGGTDTQYF. The CDR3 coding sequence is TGTGCCAGCAGCATTACCAGGGGCGGCACAGATACGCAGTATTTT.

The chain is built from TRBV7-2 and TRBJ2-1; TRBD2 agrees at 8 bases. CDR1 and CDR2 (germline): SGHTA, FQGNSA. J gave up 4 bases and V 5 bases, and 13 bases lay outside the gene matches. The CDR3 consists of 17 residues. Here the CDR3 DNA reads TGTGCCAGCAGCGAAAAGGTCCAGCGGGAGTTGTACAATGAGCAGTTCTTC. This codes for CASSEKVQRELYNEQFF.

In this sample, this clone turned up a few times. The V call is TRBV19, the J call TRBJ1-1; D possibly corresponds to TRBD1 (6 bases). Trimming took off 6 bases at V and 6 bases at J, with 17 bases between the two ends. In germline, CDR1 is LNHDA, CDR2 SQIVND (reference sequence). This CDR3 is 14 amino acids long. The CDR3 loop reads CASRAQGEGPEAFF. The CDR3 region has the DNA TGTGCCAGTAGGGCACAGGGCGAGGGTCCTGAAGCTTTCTTT.

This rearrangement joins TRBV9 to TRBJ2-1; D possibly uses TRBD1 or TRBD2 (5 bases each). Germline V gives CDR1 SGDLS, CDR2 YYNGEE. The CDR3 runs to 15 residues. Between the trimmed V and J ends, which lost 3 bases and 8 bases, there was a span of 18 bases. The CDR3 nucleotides are TGTGCCAGCAGCGCCCTCGGGGACCAGTACGATGAGCAGTTCTTC. This encodes CASSALGDQYDEQFF.

The CDR3 DNA reads TGTGCCAGCAGCTTTGGGCAAGCGACCTACGAGCAGTACTTC. This gives the protein CASSFGQATYEQYF. V usage is TRBV11-2 and J usage is TRBJ2-7, with D unclear. Trimming removed 3 bases from V and 2 bases from J, with 11 bases in between. The germline CDR1 and CDR2 sequences are SGHAT and FQNNGV. The CDR3 totals 14 residues.

The CDR3 nucleotides read TGCGCCAGCAGCTTTCCCGGGACAGGGGGACTCCCCCCCTACGAGCAGTACTTC. Translation: CASSFPGTGGLPPYEQYF. The chain recombines TRBV5-1 with TRBJ2-7; 11 bases fit TRBD1. With V trimmed by 2 bases and J by 2 bases, 12 bases remained unmatched. The CDR3 runs 18 residues. From germline, CDR1 is SGHRS and CDR2 YFSETQ.